The clone carrying this TCR beta chain showed up just a few times. The data stem from a study of PD-L1 blockade in urothelial cancer. The V and J ends lost 5 bases and 6 bases respectively, with 11 bases between them. This CDR3 spans 13 amino acids. The V gene's germline CDR1 is SNHLY and CDR2 FYNNEI. Profiling relied on immunoSEQ multiplex PCR, and the TCRdb table lists in-frame clones only, not all of them. The sample consists of 30,000 to 40,000 clones, approximately 92% of them appearing once. The sample in question was PBMCs, obtained around atezolizumab (anti-PD-L1) treatment. The chain links TRBV2 to TRBJ1-5; TRBD1 is a possible D gene (5 bases). The receptor was isolated from a man in his 70s with urothelial cancer. In nucleotides, the CDR3 is TGTGCCAGCAGTAAGACAGCAGGTCAGCCCCAGCATTTT. It codes for CASSKTAGQPQHF.